These 10 T cell receptor beta chains were all obtained from the same sample, sequenced in a study of blood T cell repertoires in COVID-19. The table came from immunoSEQ multiplex PCR; TCRdb's copy has only in-frame clones and leaves some out. The sample contains tens of thousands of clones, around 80% of which appear only once. Source material: peripheral blood. Receptors were obtained from a woman aged 55-70 years with acute or convalescent COVID-19.

This clone was recorded a few times. The chain combines TRBV27 with TRBJ1-2; the match to TRBD1 covers 9 bases. The CDR3 is 15 residues long. J gave up 8 bases and V 4 bases, and 11 bases lay outside the gene matches. From germline, CDR1 is MNHEY and CDR2 SMNVEV (reference sequence). The CDR3 here is CASSSVGTGRGGYTF. Here the CDR3 DNA reads TGTGCCAGCAGTTCTGTCGGGACAGGGAGGGGAGGCTACACCTTC.

This clone was counted once. The rearrangement uses TRBV11-2 and TRBJ2-6; no reliable D call. V dropped 3 bases and J dropped 0 bases, with 6 bases sitting between them. The germline V gene encodes CDR1 SGHAT and CDR2 FQNNGV. This CDR3 spans 15 amino acids. The CDR3 nucleotides are TGTGCCAGCAGCTTGCCGAGCTCTGGGGCCAACGTCCTGACTTTC. It translates to CASSLPSSGANVLTF.

The chain has TRBV29-1 and TRBJ1-3; D is uncertain. Germline V gives CDR1 SQVTM, CDR2 ANQGSEA. V was shortened by 3 bases and J by 0 bases, with 6 bases between the two germline ends. The CDR3 consists of 13 residues. CDR3 loop: CSVDSGSGNTIYF. As DNA, the CDR3 is TGCAGCGTTGATTCGGGCTCTGGAAACACCATATATTTT.

This chain uses TRBV6-2 or TRBV6-3 with TRBJ2-1, with 7 bases fitting TRBD1. Unmatched junction bases numbered 10, after V lost 0 bases and J lost 8 bases. The CDR3 runs 16 residues. Germline values: CDR1 MNHEY, CDR2 SVGEGT. In DNA form, the CDR3 reads TGTGCCAGCAGTTACTCGCACAGGGGCTTAGGACATGAGCAGTTCTTC. It specifies CASSYSHRGLGHEQFF.

The rearrangement uses TRBV5-1 and TRBJ2-2; D perhaps matches TRBD2 (5 bases). V was trimmed by 2 bases and J by 7 bases, leaving 15 bases between them. Germline assignment: CDR1 SGHRS and CDR2 YFSETQ. This CDR3 is built from 15 residues. CDR3 sequence (DNA): TGCGCCAGCAGCTTACAAACGACGGGGAACGGGGAGCTGTTTTTT. Protein: CASSLQTTGNGELFF.

In DNA form, the CDR3 reads TGTGCCAGTAGTACCAGGACAGGGGGCTTCCAAGCAACTAATGAAAAACTGTTTTTT. It encodes CASSTRTGGFQATNEKLFF. This sequence joins TRBV19 and TRBJ1-4, with TRBD1 matching 11 bases. The CDR3 runs 19 residues. CDR1 LNHDA and CDR2 SQIVND come from the germline V gene (reference sequence). J gave up 0 bases and V 4 bases, and 10 bases lay outside the gene matches.

The chain joins TRBV15 to TRBJ1-1; 7 bases agree with TRBD1. The V gene end was trimmed by 8 bases and the J gene end by 0 bases; junction bases not matched to a gene: 9. Germline V gene lookup returns CDR1 LNHNV and CDR2 YYDKDF (reference sequence). The CDR3 is made up of 15 amino acids. Written as DNA, the CDR3 is TGTGCCACCGTTACAGGGGATCGCCTGAACACTGAAGCTTTCTTT. Protein: CATVTGDRLNTEAFF. The entire variable domain, with the rest obtained from reference TRBV15 and TRBJ1-1, is as follows: DAMVIQNPRYQVTQFGKPVTLSCSQTLNHNVMYWYQQKSSQAPKLLFHYYDKDFNNEADTPDNFQSRRPNTSFCFLDIRSPGLGDTAMYLCATVTGDRLNTEAFFGQGTRLTVV.

This clone was detected a few times. This chain joins TRBV15 and TRBJ2-2; D unresolved. Trimming pared 0 bases from V and 1 base from J, leaving 6 bases between. CDR3 length: 15 residues. Germline assignment: CDR1 LNHNV and CDR2 YYDKDF (reference sequence). DNA of the CDR3: TGTGCCACCAGCAGAGAGCGGATGAACACCGGGGAGCTGTTTTTT. Translating it yields CATSRERMNTGELFF.

The chain has TRBV29-1 and TRBJ1-1; the D is unclear. Trimming removed 4 bases at V and 0 bases at J, with 9 bases between. Germline V CDR1 and CDR2: SQVTM, ANQGSEA. This CDR3 has 13 amino acids. DNA of the CDR3: TGCAGCGTTGGGCAAATCATGAACACTGAAGCTTTCTTT. Encoded protein: CSVGQIMNTEAFF.

The genes are TRBV19 and TRBJ2-1; 8 bases agree with TRBD2. This CDR3 is 15 amino acids long. From germline, CDR1 is LNHDA and CDR2 SQIVND (reference sequence). Losses at the gene ends were 5 bases for V and 3 bases for J; bases not matched to a gene: 6. CDR3 loop: CASSSTSGGYNEQFF. CDR3 nucleotides: TGTGCCAGTAGTTCAACTAGCGGAGGCTACAATGAGCAGTTCTTC.